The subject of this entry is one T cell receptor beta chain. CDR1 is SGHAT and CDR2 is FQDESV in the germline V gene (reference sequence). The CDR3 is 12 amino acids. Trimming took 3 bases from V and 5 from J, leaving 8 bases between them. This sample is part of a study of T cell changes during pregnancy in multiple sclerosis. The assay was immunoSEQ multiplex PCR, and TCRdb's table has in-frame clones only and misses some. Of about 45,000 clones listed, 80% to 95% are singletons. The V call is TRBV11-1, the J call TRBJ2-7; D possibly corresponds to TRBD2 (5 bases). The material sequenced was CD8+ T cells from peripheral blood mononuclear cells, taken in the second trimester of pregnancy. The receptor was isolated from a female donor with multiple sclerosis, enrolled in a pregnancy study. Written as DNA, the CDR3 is TGTGCCAGCAGCTTTGCCGGGGACGAGCAGTACTTC. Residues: CASSFAGDEQYF.